Listed below are T cell receptor beta chains from one sample, sequenced in a study of blood T cell repertoires in COVID-19. The repertoire was sequenced with immunoSEQ multiplex PCR; TCRdb's copy has only in-frame clones and lacks some. The sample yields 150,000 to 200,000 clones, just over 90% seen once. The sequenced sample consisted of peripheral blood. These receptors all stem from a woman aged 60-70 years with COVID-19, enrolled during active disease. CDR3s include the opening cysteine and the closing phenylalanine or tryptophan. The order of the fields is V gene, clone size, D gene, J gene, CDR3 DNA, CDR3 protein. D genes are given only for firm matches. Rows give clone size only sometimes, using once, few, many, or a class for an expanded clone.

TRBV18	.	TRBD1	TRBJ1-4	TGTGCCAGCTCACCACGGCAGGGGGCTCAAGAAAAACTGTTTTTT	CASSPRQGAQEKLFF
TRBV6-2/TRBV6-3	.	.	TRBJ2-7	TGTGCCAGCAGTAACCACAGGGTCCCCGAGCAGTACTTC	CASSNHRVPEQYF
TRBV4-1	.	TRBD1	TRBJ1-1	TGCGCCAGCAGCCAAAAGACCACTAGGACAGGGGTTTCTGAAGCTTTCTTT	CASSQKTTRTGVSEAFF
TRBV4-1	once	.	TRBJ1-2	TGCGCCAGCAGCCGAGGTCGTAGAGGTAGTTGGCAATATGGCTACACCTTC	CASSRGRRGSWQYGYTF
TRBV30	.	.	TRBJ1-2	TGTGCCTGGAGTGTAAGGGGCAACTATGGCTACACCTTC	CAWSVRGNYGYTF
TRBV9	.	.	TRBJ2-1	TGTGCCAGCAGCACGGGACTCTTCAATGAGCAGTTCTTC	CASSTGLFNEQFF
TRBV4-3	.	.	TRBJ1-2	TGCGCCAGCAGCCAATGGCAGGCAGTCAACTATGGCTACACCTTC	CASSQWQAVNYGYTF
TRBV4-3	.	.	TRBJ1-6	TGCGCCAGCAGCCAAGAAACAGTGGGAGGGAGGAATTCACCCCTCCACTTT	CASSQETVGGRNSPLHF
TRBV4-2	.	.	TRBJ1-5	TGTGCCAGCAGCCAAGTGTTGGGGGAGGTCGGCAATCAGCCCCAGCATTTT	CASSQVLGEVGNQPQHF
TRBV19	.	TRBD1	TRBJ1-4	TGTGCCAGCACACTCCCGGGACAGGGTAATGAAAAACTGTTTTTT	CASTLPGQGNEKLFF
TRBV5-1	few	.	TRBJ2-7	TGCGCCAGCAGCTCGTCAGAGAGGGCCGAGCAGTACTTC	CASSSSERAEQYF
TRBV30	.	.	TRBJ1-2	TGTGCCTGGACGGACAGCCACGCTACGGGCTACACCTTC	CAWTDSHATGYTF
TRBV19	.	.	TRBJ2-3	TGTGCCAGTAGTGCCCAGGGCGGACATACGCAGTATTTT	CASSAQGGHTQYF
TRBV24-1	.	.	TRBJ1-5	TGTGCCACCCACTACGGACAGAACAATAGCAATCAGCCCCAGCATTTT	CATHYGQNNSNQPQHF
TRBV10-2	.	.	TRBJ2-7	TGCGCCAGCAGTGATTCTAGGTACGAGCAGTACTTC	CASSDSRYEQYF
TRBV13	.	.	TRBJ1-1	TGTGCCAGCAGCTTAGGCGCCAGGGGCACTGAAGCTTTCTTT	CASSLGARGTEAFF
TRBV10-3	.	.	TRBJ1-2	TGTGCCTCCAGCCTTTCCGGGACTGACTATGGCTACACCTTC	CASSLSGTDYGYTF
TRBV3-1/TRBV3-2	.	.	TRBJ1-4	TGTGCCAGCAGCCAAGAATTCGGGGAAAAACTGTTTTTT	CASSQEFGEKLFF
TRBV29-1	.	.	TRBJ1-4	TGCAGCGTTGTGGGGGGGGCAACTAATGAAAAACTGTTTTTT	CSVVGGATNEKLFF
TRBV3-1/TRBV3-2	.	.	TRBJ1-1	TGTGCCAGCAGCCTAGCGGGGGGGGTGAGGACTGAAGCTTTCTTT	CASSLAGGVRTEAFF
TRBV5-1	.	.	TRBJ1-4	TGCGCCAGCAGCTTGGAAGCTAGGGGAGAAAAACTGTTTTTT	CASSLEARGEKLFF
TRBV19	.	.	TRBJ1-2	TGTGCCAGTAGTATAGGAGGGCGCTACGCTAACTATGGCTACACCTTC	CASSIGGRYANYGYTF
TRBV7-9	.	.	TRBJ2-7	TGTGCCAGCAGCTTAGCTCTGGGAGATTCCTACGAGCAGTACTTC	CASSLALGDSYEQYF
TRBV9	few	.	TRBJ2-2	TGTGCCAGCAGCGTAGGTCGGAACACCGGGGAGCTGTTTTTT	CASSVGRNTGELFF
TRBV7-9	.	TRBD1	TRBJ2-5	TGTGCCAGCAGCCCACAAACGCCAGGACAGGGGCGGGTAGAGACCCAGTACTTC	CASSPQTPGQGRVETQYF
TRBV4-3	.	TRBD1	TRBJ2-3	TGCGCCAGCAGCCCGGACAGGGGGCGGTTCCAGCGGCCAGATACGCAGTATTTT	CASSPDRGRFQRPDTQYF
TRBV12-3/TRBV12-4	.	.	TRBJ1-2	TGTGCCAGCAGCCCAGGAGGAGGCTATGGCTACACCTTC	CASSPGGGYGYTF
TRBV2	once	TRBD1	TRBJ1-2	TGTGCCAGCACCGAGACAGGGTACTATGGCTACACCTTC	CASTETGYYGYTF
TRBV5-4	.	TRBD1	TRBJ2-5	TGTGCCAGCAGCTGGACAGGGCAAGAGACCCAGTACTTC	CASSWTGQETQYF
TRBV7-3	.	.	TRBJ1-1	TGTGCCAGCAGCTCCTACCCCGGTAACACTGAAGCTTTCTTT	CASSSYPGNTEAFF
TRBV30	.	TRBD2	TRBJ2-3	TGTGCCCAAGCGACGGGGGGGGGCGCAGATACGCAGTATTTT	CAQATGGGADTQYF
TRBV5-1	.	.	TRBJ1-1	TGCGCCAGCAGCTTGGCCGGGAACGGGAACACTGAAGCTTTCTTT	CASSLAGNGNTEAFF
TRBV9	.	.	TRBJ1-2	TGTGCCAGCAGCGTCACCCTACAGGGTCGACATGGCTACACCTTC	CASSVTLQGRHGYTF
TRBV12-3/TRBV12-4	.	.	TRBJ2-4	TGTGCCAGCAGTTTAGCGGCTGACATTCAGTACTTC	CASSLAADIQYF
TRBV9	.	.	TRBJ2-7	TGTGCCAGCAGCCCCCGTGGGGGGACAGAAACCTACGAGCAGTACTTC	CASSPRGGTETYEQYF
TRBV5-4	.	.	TRBJ1-6	TGTGCCAGCAGCTTGTCGGGGGGGAATTTTTGGTCACCCCTCCACTTT	CASSLSGGNFWSPLHF
TRBV9	.	.	TRBJ2-7	TGTGCCAGCAGCGCAAGAACTGGTAGCTCCTACGAGCAGTACTTC	CASSARTGSSYEQYF
TRBV30	.	TRBD1	TRBJ1-4	TGTGCCTCGGACAGGGGGCGCGGTGAAAAACTGTTTTTT	CASDRGRGEKLFF
TRBV12-3/TRBV12-4	.	.	TRBJ1-5	TGTGCCAGCAGGAAGGGGTTCCAGCCCCAGCATTTT	CASRKGFQPQHF
TRBV25-1	once	.	TRBJ2-1	TGTGCCAGCAGTGAGGTTGGCAGTGCCTACAATGAGCAGTTCTTC	CASSEVGSAYNEQFF
TRBV27	.	TRBD1	TRBJ2-7	TGTGCCAGCAGTTTACGGGACAGGCACTACGAGCAGTACTTC	CASSLRDRHYEQYF
TRBV5-4	.	.	TRBJ2-5	TGTGCCAGCAGCCGAGAAAAGTACCAAGAGACCCAGTACTTC	CASSREKYQETQYF
TRBV3-1/TRBV3-2	.	TRBD2	TRBJ2-7	TGTGCCAGCAGCAAGAGCGGGGCATACTCCTACGAGCAGTACTTC	CASSKSGAYSYEQYF
TRBV5-4	once	TRBD1	TRBJ2-7	TGTGCCAGCAGCTCGGGGACAGGGAACTTCTACGAGCAGTACTTC	CASSSGTGNFYEQYF
TRBV4-2	.	.	TRBJ2-1	TGTGCCAGCAGCCAAGATCTGGCTAGTTACAATGAGCAGTTCTTC	CASSQDLASYNEQFF
TRBV5-6	.	.	TRBJ2-5	TGTGCCAGCAGCCCCATAAGCAGGCAAGAGACCCAGTACTTC	CASSPISRQETQYF
TRBV6-5	.	TRBD2	TRBJ2-7	TGTGCCAGCAGTTACTCCGGGACTAGGGAGCAGTACTTC	CASSYSGTREQYF
TRBV10-3	.	.	TRBJ1-6	TGTGCCATCAGCCCGACAGAGAATAATTCACCCCTCCACTTT	CAISPTENNSPLHF
TRBV27	.	.	TRBJ1-1	TGTGCCAGCGGCCGGGACTTCTCCGACGGTTACACTGAAGCTTTCTTT	CASGRDFSDGYTEAFF
TRBV19	.	.	TRBJ2-5	TGTGCCAGTAGTATAGGATCGGTTGTCGAGACCCAGTACTTC	CASSIGSVVETQYF
TRBV25-1	once	TRBD2	TRBJ2-3	TGTGCCAGACGACTAGCGGGGGGGAGCACAGATACGCAGTATTTT	CARRLAGGSTDTQYF